This record concerns one T cell receptor (beta chain) sequence. This sample includes further DNA sequences coding for the same CDR3. In Seattle, patients joined the study during active infection and were tracked longitudinally. This sample is part of a study of blood T cell repertoires in COVID-19. Study as a whole: Sites across the United States, Italy and Spain contributed samples from acute and convalescent COVID-19.

Original methodology: The authors estimated nucleated cell counts from reference gene primer amplification. The data were produced by immunoSEQ multiplex PCR, yet TCRdb's version contains in-frame clones alone and is incomplete. That table gives V, J and clone size, and the DNA gave D and trimming. Of 250,000 to 300,000 clones in the sample, 88% were seen once. The CDR3 spans 16 residues. Trimming cost V 0 bases and J 5 bases; bases outside gene matches: 7. Per the germline V gene, CDR1 is LGHNA and CDR2 is YSLEER. This chain links TRBV4-3 with TRBJ2-5; 9 nucleotides agree with TRBD2. This TCR was recovered from a woman aged 25 to 39 with COVID-19, enrolled during active disease. The sequencing sample was made of peripheral blood. This chain's CDR3 is CASSQDPTSGLETQYF. Written as DNA, the CDR3 is TGCGCCAGCAGCCAAGATCCCACTAGCGGGTTGGAGACCCAGTACTTC.